This TCR beta chain stems from a study of T cell repertoires in cytomegalovirus infection. The J segment lost 6 bases and the V segment lost 8 bases, leaving 8 bases of the junction unmatched. The CDR3 runs 13 residues. The germline gives CDR1 DFQATT, CDR2 SNEGSKA (reference sequence). Remarks on this clonotype: Its target is unknown.

TCRdb fed the reads into MiXCR, producing one record per CDR3 protein. This table holds roughly 920,000 distinct CDR3 sequences, 31% found once. This chain uses TRBV20-1 with TRBJ1-2; 11 bases are shared with TRBD1. The sequenced sample was cultured CD8+ T cells from PBMCs, obtained from culture after CMV antigen stimulation. The TCR sequence derives from a human donor in good health (CMV status not recorded). Some clones in this sample may be carry-over from other donors' samples. The CDR3 sequence is CSLGGQGANGYTF. In nucleotides, the CDR3 is TGCAGTCTAGGTGGACAGGGGGCGAATGGCTACACCTTC.